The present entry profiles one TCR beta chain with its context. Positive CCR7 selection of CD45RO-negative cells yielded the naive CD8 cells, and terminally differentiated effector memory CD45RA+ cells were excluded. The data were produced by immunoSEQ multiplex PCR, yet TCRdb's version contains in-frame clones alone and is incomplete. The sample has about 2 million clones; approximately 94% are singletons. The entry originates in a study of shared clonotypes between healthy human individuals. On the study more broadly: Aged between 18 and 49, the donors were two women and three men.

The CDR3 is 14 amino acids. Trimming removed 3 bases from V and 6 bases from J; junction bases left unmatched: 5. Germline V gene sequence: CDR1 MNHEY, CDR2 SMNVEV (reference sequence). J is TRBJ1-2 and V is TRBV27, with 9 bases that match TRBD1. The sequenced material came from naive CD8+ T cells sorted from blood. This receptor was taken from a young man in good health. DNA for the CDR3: TGTGCCAGCAGTTTGGATTGGACAGGGGATGGCTACACCTTC. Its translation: CASSLDWTGDGYTF.